A selection of T cell receptor beta chains follows, all from one sample in a study of naive and memory T cell subsets. One entry per CDR3 protein, called by TCRdb with MiXCR from the UMI-ligation and nested PCR reads. The data hold 15,000 to 20,000 distinct CDR3 sequences, with approximately 9.7% observed a single time. The sequencing here drew on skin, taken from a tuberculin skin test site. These receptors all stem from an adult in good health. Both conserved end residues are part of each CDR3. A D gene is named only where the DNA matches it firmly. Clone size, where shown, is once, few, many, or a class for clones that have expanded.

TRBV24-1	TRBJ2-1	TRBD2	many	TGTGCCACCAGTGATGTGGGACTAGGTAACCATGAGCAGTTCTTC	CATSDVGLGNHEQFF
TRBV5-1	TRBJ2-3	TRBD2	many	TGCGCCAGCAGCTTCGGTCCTAGCGGGGGAGCAGATACGCAGTATTTT	CASSFGPSGGADTQYF
TRBV5-1	TRBJ2-3	.	many	TGCGCCAGCAGCTCGGGGACTGCAGATACGCAGTATTTT	CASSSGTADTQYF
TRBV11-2	TRBJ2-5	TRBD1	many	TGTGCCAGCAGCAAATTGACAGGGGGGCAGACCCAGTACTTC	CASSKLTGGQTQYF
TRBV2	TRBJ2-3	TRBD2	many	TGTGCCAGCAAGACTAGCGGCACCAGCACAGATACGCAGTATTTT	CASKTSGTSTDTQYF
TRBV6-5	TRBJ1-6	.	few	TGTGCCAGCAGTTACTCGCCCACGACAGCTGTCTCCTATAATTCACCCCTCCACTTT	CASSYSPTTAVSYNSPLHF
TRBV27	TRBJ1-5	.	.	TGTGCCAGCAGTCCCGGACAAAGGGGGGGTGGGAGGCCCCAGCATTTT	CASSPGQRGGGRPQHF
TRBV29-1	TRBJ2-7	.	medium-sized	TGCAGCGTTGTAGTTGAAGGGACACCCCAACCGTACGAGCAGTACTTC	CSVVVEGTPQPYEQYF
TRBV28	TRBJ2-2	.	.	TGTGCCAGCAGCGAAAGAGGGGGGTCCGGGGAGCTGTTTTTT	CASSERGGSGELFF
TRBV2	TRBJ2-1	.	.	TGTGCCAGCAAAGAAGGTGGGCTGGCCACCAGTGAGCAGTTCTTC	CASKEGGLATSEQFF
TRBV10-3	TRBJ2-3	.	medium-sized	TGTGCCATCAGTTGGTCAGGGCACACAGATACGCAGTATTTT	CAISWSGHTDTQYF
TRBV6-5	TRBJ1-1	.	many	TGTGCCAGCAGCCGAACCCTGACAGCCCCGAGAGCTTTCTTT	CASSRTLTAPRAFF
TRBV6-1	TRBJ2-1	TRBD2	many	TGTGCCAGGACGGGACTAGCGATGTACTACAATGAGCAGTTCTTC	CARTGLAMYYNEQFF
TRBV21-1	TRBJ2-1	.	many	TGTGCCAGCAGCCTCTCCACTGGGGGCAATGAGCAGTTCTTC	CASSLSTGGNEQFF
TRBV2	TRBJ2-7	TRBD2	.	TGTGCCAGCAGCTCCGGGACTAGCGGGGGTACCTACGAGCAGTACTTC	CASSSGTSGGTYEQYF
TRBV2	TRBJ2-1	TRBD2	many	TGTGCCAGCAGGAAGGGGGGACTAGCGGGAGGGAGCTCCTACAATGAGCAGTTCTTC	CASRKGGLAGGSSYNEQFF
TRBV4-2	TRBJ1-2	.	.	TGTGCCAGCAGCCAAGATATGGAGGTTGATGGCTACACCTTC	CASSQDMEVDGYTF
TRBV7-2	TRBJ2-3	TRBD1	medium-sized	TGTGCCAGCAGCTGGGTGCGACAGGGGGATACGCAGTATTTT	CASSWVRQGDTQYF
TRBV5-4	TRBJ2-5	.	many	TGTGCCAGCAGCATCTCTTGGGATACAGAGACCCAGTACTTC	CASSISWDTETQYF
TRBV30	TRBJ2-1	.	many	TGTGCCTGTGTTTCCGCGGGATCCTACAATGAGCAGTTCTTC	CACVSAGSYNEQFF
TRBV20-1	TRBJ2-4	.	many	TGCAGTGCTAGGAGTGGTACGGACAGAAGCGATCTGGGAGCCAAAAACATTCAGTACTTC	CSARSGTDRSDLGAKNIQYF
TRBV6-5	TRBJ1-1	TRBD1	many	TGTGCCAGCAAAATAGGGACAGTCAGGCGGGGTACTGAAGCTTTCTTT	CASKIGTVRRGTEAFF
TRBV28	TRBJ1-5	TRBD1	.	TGTGCCAGCAGTCCGGGACAGGGGGCGTTTCAGCCCCAGCATTTT	CASSPGQGAFQPQHF
TRBV4-1	TRBJ2-3	TRBD2	many	TGCGCCAGCAGCCGACCGGGACTACCCACAGATACGCAGTATTTT	CASSRPGLPTDTQYF
TRBV20-1	TRBJ2-1	TRBD2	many	TGCAGTGCTGTCCCATTGGGCGGGAGTTTCTATGAGCAGTTCTTC	CSAVPLGGSFYEQFF
TRBV9	TRBJ2-5	TRBD1	.	TGTGCCAGCAGCGTAGCTATAGAGGGGGCGGAAAGAAAGACCCAGTACTTC	CASSVAIEGAERKTQYF
TRBV27	TRBJ2-2	.	many	TGTGCCAGCAGTTTTCTAGCGTGGGTACCCGGGGAGCTGTTTTTT	CASSFLAWVPGELFF
TRBV5-5	TRBJ2-7	TRBD1	many	TGTGCCAGCAGCACAATAGGACAGGGTTACGAGCAGTACTTC	CASSTIGQGYEQYF
TRBV7-9	TRBJ2-7	.	few	TGTGCCAGCAGCTCGGCCCCTACACGTTCCTACGAGCAGTACTTC	CASSSAPTRSYEQYF
TRBV19	TRBJ1-6	.	.	TGTGCCAGTACGGTGGGGGGGACCAATTCACCCCTCCACTTT	CASTVGGTNSPLHF
TRBV29-1	TRBJ2-5	TRBD2	many	TGCAGTGTGATACCGGGCCTAGGACTAGCGGGAGGGGAGACCCAGTACTTC	CSVIPGLGLAGGETQYF
TRBV29-1	TRBJ2-6	.	many	TGCAGCGTTGGGGCCAGCTTCAGGGGGGCCAACGTCCTGACTTTC	CSVGASFRGANVLTF
TRBV13	TRBJ1-1	TRBD1	large	TGTGCCAGCAGCCCAGGGGGGACTGAAGCTTTCTTT	CASSPGGTEAFF
TRBV27	TRBJ2-7	.	medium-sized	TGTGCCAGCAGTTTATACCCAGGGGACTCCTACGAGCAGTACTTC	CASSLYPGDSYEQYF
TRBV7-2	TRBJ2-5	.	once	TGTGCCAGCAGCTTAGCAGGGCCCAAAGAGACCCAGTACTTC	CASSLAGPKETQYF
TRBV5-1	TRBJ2-5	TRBD2	.	TGCGCCAGCAGCCTCGCTAGCGGGGGGACCAACCAAGAGACCCAGTACTTC	CASSLASGGTNQETQYF
TRBV27	TRBJ2-1	.	few	TGTGCCAGCAGTCCACTGGGAGAATACAATGAGCAGTTCTTC	CASSPLGEYNEQFF
TRBV18	TRBJ2-7	.	few	TGTGCCACCGCTACAGGGCTTGGGGACGAGCAGTACTTC	CATATGLGDEQYF
TRBV4-3	TRBJ1-1	.	few	TGCGCCAGCAGCCAACCTCTGGGGGCTGAAGCTTTCTTT	CASSQPLGAEAFF
TRBV4-1	TRBJ2-5	.	few	TGCGCCAGCAGCCAAGGGGCACTAGGACAAGAGACCCAGTACTTC	CASSQGALGQETQYF
TRBV7-2	TRBJ2-7	TRBD2	many	TGTGCCAGCAGCTTAGTCCCTAGCGGGAGGTACGAGCAGTACTTC	CASSLVPSGRYEQYF
TRBV4-2	TRBJ2-3	.	.	TGTGCCAGCAGCGAGGGAAAGGGAAGCACAGATACGCAGTATTTT	CASSEGKGSTDTQYF